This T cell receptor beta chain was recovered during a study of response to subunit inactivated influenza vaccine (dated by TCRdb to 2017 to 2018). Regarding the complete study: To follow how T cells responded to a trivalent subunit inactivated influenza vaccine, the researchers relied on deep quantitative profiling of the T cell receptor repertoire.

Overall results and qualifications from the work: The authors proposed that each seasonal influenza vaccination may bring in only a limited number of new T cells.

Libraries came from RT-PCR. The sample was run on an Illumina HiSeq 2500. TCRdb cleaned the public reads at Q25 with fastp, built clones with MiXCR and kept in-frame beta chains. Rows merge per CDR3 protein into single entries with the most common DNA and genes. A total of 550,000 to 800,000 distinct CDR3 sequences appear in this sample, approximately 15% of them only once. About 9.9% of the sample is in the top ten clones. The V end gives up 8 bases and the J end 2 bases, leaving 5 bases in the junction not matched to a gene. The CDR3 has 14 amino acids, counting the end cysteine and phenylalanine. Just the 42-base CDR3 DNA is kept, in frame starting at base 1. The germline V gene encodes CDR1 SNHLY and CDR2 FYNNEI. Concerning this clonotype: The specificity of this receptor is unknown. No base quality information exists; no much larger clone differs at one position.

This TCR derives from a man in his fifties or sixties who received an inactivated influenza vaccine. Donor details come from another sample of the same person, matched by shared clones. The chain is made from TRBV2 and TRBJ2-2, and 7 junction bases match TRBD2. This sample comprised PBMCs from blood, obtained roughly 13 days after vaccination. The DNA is TGTGCCAGCTGTGCGGGAGATAACACCGGGGAGCTGTTTTTT. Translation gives CASCAGDNTGELFF.